These 13 T cell receptor beta chains share one sample of origin, sequenced in a study of tumor-infiltrating lymphocytes in primary liver carcinoma. The study co-extracted DNA and RNA from 20-30 mg of unsorted bulk tissue. Using a constant-region primer together with ProtoScript II reverse transcriptase, TCR beta cDNA was made from roughly 520 ng of total RNA. Three nested multiplex PCR rounds of slightly modified ARM-PCR generated TCR beta libraries. TRBV1-TRBV30 forward primers paired with a C-beta reverse primer were used in the first two PCR rounds, which ran approximately 11 cycles each. TCRdb analysed the multiplex PCR reads with MiXCR anew, one entry per CDR3 protein. The sample records some 110,000 distinct CDR3 sequences, around 84% being singletons. Sample: liver tumor tissue from sampling region 3. Indicated subset: tumor region T3, left-lateral pole. The receptors here all came from a man in his forties or fifties with primary liver carcinoma and hepatitis B virus infection.

As for this clonotype: The CDR3 carries no conserved terminal phenylalanine or tryptophan, so it likely arises from a read error. This rearrangement joins TRBV11-2 to TRBJ2-5; D is unclear. Germline V CDR1 and CDR2: SGHAT, FQNNGV. This CDR3 is 15 amino acids long. The chain's CDR3 is CTSCPVGLVPETQYL. Written as DNA, the CDR3 is TGTACCAGCTGCCCCGTAGGGCTAGTCCCAGAGACCCAGTACTTA.

The V call is TRBV11-2, the J call TRBJ1-5, with a possible D match to TRBD1 (5 bases). Between the trimmed V and J ends, which lost 7 bases and 0 bases, there was a span of 10 bases. The CDR3 extends over 14 amino acids. Germline V gene lookup returns CDR1 SGHAT and CDR2 FQNNGV. CDR3 residues: CASIFDSSNQPQHF. As DNA, the CDR3 is TGTGCCAGCATCTTTGACAGTAGCAATCAGCCCCAGCATTTT.

J is TRBJ1-5 and V is TRBV6-5; D may be TRBD1 (6 bases). V lost 5 bases to trimming and J lost 6 bases, with 17 bases between them. The CDR3 contains 15 residues. Germline CDR1 MNHEY, CDR2 SVGAGI. The CDR3 reads CASSLQGGEGQPQHF. As DNA, the CDR3 is TGTGCCAGCAGTCTACAGGGTGGAGAAGGTCAGCCCCAGCATTTT.

The rearrangement uses TRBV10-3 and TRBJ2-1; a possible D gene is TRBD2 (5 bases). The length of the CDR3 is 15 residues. The germline gives CDR1 ENHRY, CDR2 SYGVKD. Trimming cost V 7 bases and J 15 bases, with 28 bases left between them. In nucleotides, the CDR3 is TGTGCCATCAATCAGGTACTAGAAACCTACAATGAACCGTTCTTC. Translation: CAINQVLETYNEPFF.

The CDR3 loop is CSVTMTDYGYTF. Written as DNA, the CDR3 is TGCAGCGTTACCATGACCGACTATGGCTACACCTTC. The J gene is TRBJ1-2, the V gene TRBV29-1; unclear D gene. V shed 5 bases and J shed 3 bases, with 10 bases lying between them. Germline lookup yields CDR1 SQVTM and CDR2 ANQGSEA. The CDR3 has 12 residues. The whole variable domain, remainder taken from reference TRBV29-1 and TRBJ1-2, is SAVISQKPSRDICQRGTSLTIQCQVDSQVTMMFWYRQQPGQSLTLIATANQGSEATYESGFVIDKFPISRPNLTFSTLTVSNMSPEDSSIYLCSVTMTDYGYTFGSGTRLTVV.

This rearrangement joins TRBV10-2 to TRBJ2-7; no reliable D call. The CDR3 has 13 amino acids. Germline V CDR1 and CDR2: WSHSY, SAAADI. CDR3: CTGTLGVSYEQYF. As DNA, the CDR3 is TGCACCGGCACGCTGGGCGTCTCCTACGAGCAGTACTTC.

Comments on this clonotype: Its ends do not fully match the called genes, so a read error is possible. The rearrangement uses TRBV6-1 and TRBJ2-2; TRBD2 agrees at 16 bases. This CDR3 is 18 amino acids long. Germline-derived CDR1 and CDR2 are MNHNS and SASEGT. CDR3 nucleotides: TGTGCCAGCAGGGAGGGACTAGCGGGAGGGCTCGGCACCGGGAAGCTGTTTTTC. This sequence encodes CASREGLAGGLGTGKLFF.

On this clonotype itself: One end of the junction fails to match germline, which may point to a read error. V is TRBV6-2 or TRBV6-3 and J is TRBJ2-1, with 11 nucleotides matching TRBD2. Germline V gives CDR1 MNHEY, CDR2 SVGEGT. The CDR3 covers 13 residues. The CDR3: CTSKASGRNEQFF. The CDR3 DNA reads as TGTACCAGCAAAGCTAGCGGGAGGAATGAGCAGTTTTTC.

In regard to this clonotype: The junction departs from germline at one end; a sequencing error may be responsible. V is TRBV6-6 and J is TRBJ1-2, with D tentatively TRBD1 (5 bases). CDR3 length equals 14 residues. The germline V gene encodes CDR1 MNHNY and CDR2 SVGAGI (reference sequence). The CDR3 DNA is TGTGTCAGCAGTTCACGAGGGGTTGGCTATGGCTACACCTTT. Translation: CVSSSRGVGYGYTF.

Of note for this clonotype: At one end the junction does not follow the germline gene, possibly because of a read error. This sequence joins TRBV11-2 and TRBJ2-7; unclear D gene. Per the germline V gene, CDR1 is SGHAT and CDR2 is FQNNGV. The CDR3 totals 18 residues. Here the CDR3 reads CASSLGSGKARFAYEQYF. DNA of the CDR3: TGTGCCAGCAGTTTAGGTAGTGGGAAGGCCCGTTTCGCCTACGAGCAGTACTTC. Complete variable domain (other parts from reference TRBV11-2 and TRBJ2-7): EAGVAQSPRYKIIEKRQSVAFWCNPISGHATLYWYQQILGQGPKLLIQFQNNGVVDDSQLPKDRFSAERLKGVDSTLKIQPAKLEDSAVYLCASSLGSGKARFAYEQYFGPGTRLTVT.

The chain has TRBV5-8 and TRBJ2-1; D gene ambiguous. The CDR3 is 15 amino acids. Germline-derived CDR1 and CDR2 are SGHTS and YDEGEE. V dropped 4 bases and J dropped 8 bases, with 19 bases sitting between them. CDR3 amino acids: CASSPSVIGDYEQFF. Written as DNA, the CDR3 is TGTGCCAGCAGCCCCTCAGTAATAGGAGACTATGAGCAGTTCTTC.

Note on this clonotype: One end of the junction varies from germline; a read error may be responsible. CDR3 coding DNA: TGTGCCTGCAGCCGATCGCCGAGGCTAGCGGGAGAGAGGACAGATACACAGTATTTT. As protein: CACSRSPRLAGERTDTQYF. The chain uses TRBV11-2 and TRBJ2-3, with TRBD2 matching 10 bases. The germline gives CDR1 SGHAT, CDR2 FQNNGV. The CDR3 contains 19 residues. Filled out from reference TRBV11-2 and TRBJ2-3, the complete variable domain reads EAGVAQSPRYKIIEKRQSVAFWCNPISGHATLYWYQQILGQGPKLLIQFQNNGVVDDSQLPKDRFSAERLKGVDSTLKIQPAKLEDSAVYLCACSRSPRLAGERTDTQYFGPGTRLTVL.

As concerns this clonotype: Compared with germline, one end of the junction differs, possibly owing to a read error. The J gene is TRBJ2-7, the V gene TRBV4-1; the D gene could be TRBD1 or TRBD2 (6 bases each). CDR1 and CDR2 from the germline V gene are MGHRA and YSYEKL. CDR3 length equals 16 residues. The CDR3 here is CASIQFPQGTGDEQYF. CDR3 nucleotide sequence: TGCGCCAGCATCCAATTCCCCCAGGGGACTGGGGACGAGCAGTACTTC.